The 23 T cell receptor beta chains below were found in one sample sequenced in a study of T cell repertoires in cytomegalovirus infection. For these TCRs, the target antigens are not known. One entry per CDR3 protein, called by TCRdb with MiXCR from the reads. The repertoire holds 700,000 to 900,000 distinct CDR3 sequences, with about 28% as singletons. The sequences come from cultured CD8+ T cells from PBMCs, collected from culture after CMV antigen stimulation. These receptors came from a human donor in good health (CMV status not recorded). Some clones in this sample may be carry-over from other donors' samples.

V is TRBV2 and J is TRBJ2-2; D gene unclear. V lost 1 base and J 0 bases, leaving 24 bases between the germline ends. This CDR3 is 21 amino acids long. The germline V gene has CDR1 SNHLY and CDR2 FYNNEI. In DNA form, the CDR3 reads TGTGCCAGCAGTGAAGGAGGAAGTTTTTCGCAGACCAATTCGAACACCGGGGAGCTGTTTTTT. Its protein product is CASSEGGSFSQTNSNTGELFF.

This clonotype came up many times. One end of the junction does not line up with germline, which may come from a read error. The chain joins TRBV4-3 to TRBJ2-1; D uncertain. CDR3 length: 13 amino acids. CDR1 and CDR2 (germline): LGHNA, YSLEER. The CDR3 loop is CASSQDSYNEQFF. In DNA form, the CDR3 reads TGTGCCAGCAGCCAGGACTCCTACAATGAGCAGTTCTTC.

This chain uses TRBV20-1 with TRBJ2-2; 10 nucleotides match TRBD2. The junction had 9 bases not matched to a gene; V was cut back by 0 bases and J by 8 bases. CDR1 is DFQATT, CDR2 SNEGSKA, per germline (reference sequence). The CDR3 length is 16 residues. DNA for the CDR3: TGCAGTGCTAGAGATCGGGATAGCGGGGGGACTGGGGAGCTGTTTTTT. Translation: CSARDRDSGGTGELFF.

This clonotype appeared a few times. The chain uses TRBV6-5 and TRBJ2-1; D may be TRBD1 (7 bases). CDR3 length: 15 amino acids. V was cut by 2 bases and J by 4 bases, with 12 bases left in between. The germline CDR1 and CDR2 sequences are MNHEY and SVGAGI. CDR3 DNA sequence: TGTGCCAGCAGTTACGGAGGGGGCCGATACAATGAGCAGTTCTTC. Its protein product is CASSYGGGRYNEQFF.

This sequence joins TRBV25-1 and TRBJ1-2; 7 positions agree with TRBD1. There are 13 residues in the CDR3. J lost 4 bases, V lost 4 bases, and 3 bases had no gene match. Germline V lookup: CDR1 MGHDK, CDR2 SYGVNS. The CDR3 sequence is CASSGQGGYGYTF. CDR3 nucleotides: TGTGCCAGCAGTGGACAGGGAGGCTATGGCTACACCTTC.

This clonotype has just a few counts. J is TRBJ2-6 and V is TRBV7-8; D remains ambiguous. The CDR3 is made up of 15 amino acids. Germline CDR1 is SGHVS and CDR2 is FQNEAQ. Trimming stripped 3 bases from V and 10 bases from J, with 16 bases between. The CDR3 region is CASSFSYVEPNVLTF. CDR3 sequence (DNA): TGTGCCAGCAGCTTTTCGTATGTAGAGCCGAACGTCCTGACTTTC.

The sample holds many counts of this clonotype. This chain links TRBV12-3 or TRBV12-4 with TRBJ1-1, with D perhaps matching TRBD1 (5 bases). V was trimmed by 3 bases and J by 11 bases, leaving 10 bases between them. The CDR3 is 11 amino acids. The CDR3 loop reads CASSFRGEAFF. CDR3 coding DNA: TGTGCCAGCAGTTTTAGGGGCGAGGCTTTCTTT.

As regards this clonotype: This CDR3 is missing its conserved last phenylalanine or tryptophan, likely due to a read error. The rearrangement uses TRBV4-3 and TRBJ2-3; TRBD2 might be the D (7 bases). The CDR3 consists of 16 residues. From germline, CDR1 is LGHNA and CDR2 YSLEER. CDR3 sequence reads: CASRQEGGPSTDTQYL. The CDR3 nucleotides read TGCGCCAGCAGGCAAGAGGGGGGGCCGAGCACAGATACGCAGTATTTA.

V is TRBV28 and J is TRBJ2-5; 9 bases are a match to TRBD1. Looked up from germline, CDR1 is MDHEN and CDR2 is SYDVKM. V was clipped by 4 bases and J by 2 bases; unmatched bases: 8. The CDR3 is 16 residues long. The DNA for the CDR3 is TGTGCCAGCAGTTATGGGACAGGGAAAGATCAAGAGACCCAGTACTTC. Encoded protein: CASSYGTGKDQETQYF. Based on the CDR3 plus reference TRBV28 and TRBJ2-5, the full variable domain is DVKVTQSSRYLVKRTGEKVFLECVQDMDHENMFWYRQDPGLGLRLIYFSYDVKMKEKGDIPEGYSVSREKKERFSLILESASTNQTSMYLCASSYGTGKDQETQYFGPGTRLLVL.

The chain has TRBV19 and TRBJ2-5; 7 bases match TRBD1. Germline V gives CDR1 LNHDA, CDR2 SQIVND (reference sequence). The CDR3 contains 18 residues. V lost 1 base, J lost 5 bases, and 16 bases stayed unmatched. The DNA for the CDR3 is TGTGCCAGTAGTATAGTGGGAGTCGGGACAGAGATGCGGGAGACCCAGTACTTC. It codes for CASSIVGVGTEMRETQYF.

The V call is TRBV7-8, the J call TRBJ1-2; 9 positions match TRBD1. Trimming took 1 base from V and 7 from J; bases not matched to a gene: 10. Per the germline V gene, CDR1 is SGHVS and CDR2 is FQNEAQ. CDR3 size: 16 residues. The CDR3 reads CASSLVVEGQGLGYTF. The CDR3 bases are TGTGCCAGCAGCTTAGTGGTAGAGGGACAGGGACTTGGCTACACCTTC.

DNA for the CDR3: TGTGCCAGCAGTTTATATTTGGACAGGGAGAACATTCAGTACTTC. Amino acids: CASSLYLDRENIQYF. This chain links TRBV27 with TRBJ2-4, with 8 bases aligning to TRBD1. The CDR3 consists of 15 residues. The germline CDR1 and CDR2 sequences are MNHEY and SMNVEV (reference sequence). Trimming took 1 base from V and 7 from J; bases not matched to a gene: 6.

The chain couples TRBV6-6 to TRBJ1-4, with a tentative D call TRBD1 (6 bases). Trimming left V 5 bases short and J 5 bases short, with 9 bases between. The germline CDR1 and CDR2 sequences are MNHNY and SVGAGI (reference sequence). CDR3 length: 13 amino acids. CDR3 region: CASSRGGNEKLFF. The DNA for the CDR3 is TGTGCCAGCAGTCGAGGGGGGAATGAAAAACTGTTTTTT.

The chain has TRBV24-1 and TRBJ2-1; D uncertain. CDR3 length equals 12 residues. The V gene lost 2 bases and the J gene lost 12 bases, with 10 bases spanning the gap. CDR1 KGHDR and CDR2 SFDVKD come from the germline V gene. This chain's CDR3 is CATSDYGKGQFF. The CDR3 DNA reads TGTGCCACCAGTGATTATGGGAAGGGGCAGTTCTTC.

A few counts support this clonotype. The genes are TRBV5-4 and TRBJ2-1; no reliable D call. This CDR3 contains 14 residues. Germline lookup yields CDR1 SGHNT and CDR2 YYREEE (reference sequence). V lost 4 bases and J 0 bases, leaving 8 bases between the germline ends. The DNA of the CDR3 is TGTGCCAGCAGCCCGGCGACCTCCTACAATGAGCAGTTCTTC. It encodes CASSPATSYNEQFF.

This clonotype has only a few counts. This chain's CDR3 is CASSQTSGEPLTPYEQYF. In DNA form, the CDR3 reads TGTGCCAGCAGCCAAACTAGCGGGGAGCCCCTCACCCCCTACGAGCAGTACTTC. The rearrangement uses TRBV7-9 and TRBJ2-7, with 10 bases fitting TRBD2. This CDR3 is 18 amino acids long. Germline V gene sequence: CDR1 SEHNR, CDR2 FQNEAQ (reference sequence). V dropped 5 bases and J dropped 2; count of bases not matched to a gene: 15.

The chain links TRBV2 to TRBJ2-5, with 8 nucleotides matching TRBD2. The V gene end was trimmed by 4 bases and the J gene end by 5 bases; junction bases not matched to a gene: 6. The germline V gene encodes CDR1 SNHLY and CDR2 FYNNEI. The CDR3 spans 14 residues. In DNA, the CDR3 is TGTGCCAGCAGTGTGGCGGGGGGAAGGGAGACCCAGTACTTC. Its translation is CASSVAGGRETQYF.

This clonotype was picked up a small number of times. The chain uses TRBV6-5 and TRBJ2-3; D is possibly TRBD2 (6 bases). V shed 0 bases and J shed 5 bases, with 12 bases lying between them. The length of the CDR3 is 15 residues. CDR1 MNHEY and CDR2 SVGAGI come from the germline V gene. The CDR3 DNA is TGTGCCAGCAGTTACTCGGGAGGAGAGGGAGATACGCAGTATTTT. Its protein product is CASSYSGGEGDTQYF.

The chain recombines TRBV28 with TRBJ1-1; 8 positions agree with TRBD1. J gave up 4 bases and V 7 bases, and 17 bases lay outside the gene matches. CDR3 size: 17 residues. Looked up from germline, CDR1 is MDHEN and CDR2 is SYDVKM. Here the CDR3 reads CASTLLTPWTGRTEAFF. CDR3 in DNA: TGTGCCAGCACCTTACTCACACCTTGGACAGGGCGCACTGAAGCTTTCTTT. The whole variable domain, remainder taken from reference TRBV28 and TRBJ1-1, is DVKVTQSSRYLVKRTGEKVFLECVQDMDHENMFWYRQDPGLGLRLIYFSYDVKMKEKGDIPEGYSVSREKKERFSLILESASTNQTSMYLCASTLLTPWTGRTEAFFGQGTRLTVV.

This clonotype was seen more than once but under ten times. The chain joins TRBV19 to TRBJ1-2, with D unresolved. Looked up from germline, CDR1 is LNHDA and CDR2 is SQIVND (reference sequence). The V gene lost 9 bases and the J gene lost 4 bases, with 15 bases spanning the gap. The CDR3 is made up of 13 amino acids. The CDR3 protein is CASRTVDFYGYTF. Written as DNA, the CDR3 is TGTGCCAGCAGAACTGTCGACTTCTATGGCTACACCTTC.

The genes are TRBV10-3 and TRBJ2-7, with D hard to call. Germline CDR1 ENHRY, CDR2 SYGVKD. V lost 0 bases and J 7 bases, leaving 10 bases between the germline ends. The CDR3 has 13 residues. The CDR3 DNA is TGTGCCATCAGTGAGTCGCCCGAACGTGAGCAGTACTTC. Residues: CAISESPEREQYF.

V gene TRBV7-6 combines with J gene TRBJ2-5; TRBD2 aligns across 9 bases. The CDR3 is 16 amino acids. Germline lookup yields CDR1 SGHVS and CDR2 FNYEAQ. The junction had 7 bases not matched to a gene; V was cut back by 5 bases and J by 0 bases. CDR3 DNA: TGTGCCAGCAGCCCCGACAGCGGGGGGTACCAAGAGACCCAGTACTTC. It yields the protein CASSPDSGGYQETQYF.

The chain carries TRBV27 and TRBJ2-7, with D tentatively TRBD2 (6 bases). The V end lost 8 bases, the J end lost 3 bases, and 23 bases lay between the germline ends. The CDR3 sequence is 16 residues long. Germline values: CDR1 MNHEY, CDR2 SMNVEV (reference sequence). The CDR3 DNA is TGTGCCAGCTCTTGGGTGCGGGGCGGCGGGATCTACGAGCAGTACTTC. It specifies CASSWVRGGGIYEQYF.